The 5 T cell receptor beta chains in this list originate from one sample, sequenced in a study of PD-1 blockade in mismatch repair-deficient tumors. Measured with immunoSEQ multiplex PCR; TCRdb has only the in-frame clones, and not every one. The sample lists about 19,000 clones, roughly four fifths seen once, with approximately 1.5% in the top ten. Material: PBMCs, obtained 52 weeks after starting pembrolizumab. Receptor source: an adult with mismatch repair-deficient cancer.

V usage is TRBV19 and J usage is TRBJ2-2, with 10 bases identical to TRBD2. CDR1 and CDR2 (germline): LNHDA, SQIVND (reference sequence). Trimming took 4 bases from V and 0 from J; bases not matched to a gene: 8. This CDR3 has 18 amino acids. The CDR3 region has the DNA TGTGCCAGTAGTAGAGACTTAGCGGGAGGCCCGAACACCGGGGAGCTGTTTTTT. As protein: CASSRDLAGGPNTGELFF.

The rearrangement joins TRBV7-3 to TRBJ2-3; possibly TRBD1 for D (5 bases). The V gene's germline CDR1 is SGHTA and CDR2 FQGTGA. Trimming took 6 bases from V and 2 from J, leaving 12 bases between them. The CDR3 sequence is 14 residues long. The CDR3 loop reads CASSYTGFTDTQYF. In nucleotides, the CDR3 is TGTGCCAGCAGTTATACAGGATTCACAGATACGCAGTATTTT. The entire variable domain, with the rest obtained from reference TRBV7-3 and TRBJ2-3, is as follows: GAGVSQTPSNKVTEKGKYVELRCDPISGHTALYWYRQSLGQGPEFLIYFQGTGAADDSGLPNDRFFAVRPEGSVSTLKIQRTERGDSAVYLCASSYTGFTDTQYFGPGTRLTVL.

V is TRBV9 and J is TRBJ2-7, with TRBD1 as a possible D gene (6 bases). CDR3 length: 15 amino acids. Trimming took 4 bases from V and 0 from J, leaving 14 bases between them. Germline V CDR1 and CDR2: SGDLS, YYNGEE. The CDR3 sequence: CASSPRQGSSYEQYF. For the CDR3, the DNA is TGTGCCAGCAGCCCGAGGCAGGGGAGCTCCTACGAGCAGTACTTC. Together with reference TRBV9 and TRBJ2-7, the CDR3 gives the full variable domain: DSGVTQTPKHLITATGQRVTLRCSPRSGDLSVYWYQQSLDQGLQFLIQYYNGEERAKGNILERFSAQQFPDLHSELNLSSLELGDSALYFCASSPRQGSSYEQYFGPGTRLTVT.

In its sample, this clone was seen a few times. Here the CDR3 DNA reads TGCAGCGCTGCCCCCAGCACAGCACGAAACACCATATATTTT. It translates to CSAAPSTARNTIYF. The chain recombines TRBV29-1 with TRBJ1-3; D is undetermined. V lost 7 bases and J lost 5, with 18 bases in between. Germline V lookup: CDR1 SQVTM, CDR2 ANQGSEA. This CDR3 contains 14 residues.

The CDR3 bases are TGTGCCAGTAGTATAGATCTTAAGGAGGACAGGTCCTACGAGCAGTACTTC. Protein: CASSIDLKEDRSYEQYF. This chain uses TRBV19 with TRBJ2-7, with 7 positions matching TRBD1. The CDR3 length is 17 residues. The germline gives CDR1 LNHDA, CDR2 SQIVND (reference sequence). The ends lost 0 bases at V and 1 base at J; junction bases unmatched: 9.